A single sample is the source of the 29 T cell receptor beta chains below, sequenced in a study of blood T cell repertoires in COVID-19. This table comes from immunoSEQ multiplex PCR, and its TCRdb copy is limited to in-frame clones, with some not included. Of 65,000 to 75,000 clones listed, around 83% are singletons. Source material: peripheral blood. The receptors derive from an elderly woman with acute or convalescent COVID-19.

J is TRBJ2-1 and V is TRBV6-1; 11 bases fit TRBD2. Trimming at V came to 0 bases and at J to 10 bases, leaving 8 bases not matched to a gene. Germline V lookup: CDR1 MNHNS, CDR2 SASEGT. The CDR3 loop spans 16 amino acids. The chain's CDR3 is CASSEAPSGGPREQFF. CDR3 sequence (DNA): TGTGCCAGCAGTGAAGCCCCTAGCGGGGGGCCACGGGAGCAGTTCTTC.

In DNA, the CDR3 is TGTGCCAGCAGTGAACGCACTGAAGCTTTCTTT. Its translation is CASSERTEAFF. The chain links TRBV2 to TRBJ1-1, with D unclear. CDR1 is SNHLY, CDR2 FYNNEI, per germline. Trimming stripped 2 bases from V and 4 bases from J, with 2 bases between. The CDR3 consists of 11 residues.

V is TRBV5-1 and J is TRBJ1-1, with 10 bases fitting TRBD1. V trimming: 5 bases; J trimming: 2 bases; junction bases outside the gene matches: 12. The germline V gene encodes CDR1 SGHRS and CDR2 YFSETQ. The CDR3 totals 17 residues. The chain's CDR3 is CASSPTGGARINTEAFF. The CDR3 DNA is TGCGCCAGCAGTCCGACAGGGGGCGCAAGGATAAACACTGAAGCTTTCTTT.

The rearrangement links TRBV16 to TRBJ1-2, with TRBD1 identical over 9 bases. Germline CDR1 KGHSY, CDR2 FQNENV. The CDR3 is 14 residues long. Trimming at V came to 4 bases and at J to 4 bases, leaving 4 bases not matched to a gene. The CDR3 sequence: CASSRLDRGYGYTF. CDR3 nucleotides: TGTGCCAGCAGCCGACTGGACAGGGGCTATGGCTACACCTTC.

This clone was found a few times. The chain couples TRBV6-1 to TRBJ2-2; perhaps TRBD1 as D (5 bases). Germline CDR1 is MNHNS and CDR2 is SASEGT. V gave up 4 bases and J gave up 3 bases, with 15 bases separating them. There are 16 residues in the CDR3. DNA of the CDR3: TGTGCCAGCAGTGTGCAGGGTATCCCCTACACCGGGGAGCTGTTTTTT. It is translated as CASSVQGIPYTGELFF.

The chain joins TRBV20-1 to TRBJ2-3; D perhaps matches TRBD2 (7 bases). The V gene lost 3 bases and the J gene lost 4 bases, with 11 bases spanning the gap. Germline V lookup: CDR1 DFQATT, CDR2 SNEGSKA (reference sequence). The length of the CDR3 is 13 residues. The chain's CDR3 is CSASGGGPDTQYF. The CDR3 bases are TGCAGTGCTAGTGGCGGGGGCCCAGATACGCAGTATTTT.

The CDR3 sequence: CASSQDRGRWDTQYF. In DNA, the CDR3 is TGTGCCAGCAGCCAAGATAGGGGGCGGTGGGATACGCAGTATTTT. The chain couples TRBV3-1 (or the pseudogene TRBV3-2) to TRBJ2-3; TRBD1 matches 7 bases. There are 15 residues in the CDR3. With 0 bases clipped from V and 6 bases from J, the junction kept 6 bases outside the gene matches. The germline CDR1 and CDR2 sequences are LGHDT and YNNKEL (reference sequence).

CDR3 nucleotide sequence: TGTGCCAGTAGTACACCCCAGGGTGAGATAAATTCACCCCTCCACTTT. This translates into CASSTPQGEINSPLHF. V gene TRBV19 combines with J gene TRBJ1-6, with D perhaps TRBD1 (5 bases). Germline CDR1 is LNHDA and CDR2 is SQIVND (reference sequence). CDR3 size: 16 residues. Trimming took 4 bases from V and 7 from J, leaving 17 bases between them. The entire variable domain, with the rest obtained from reference TRBV19 and TRBJ1-6, is as follows: DGGITQSPKYLFRKEGQNVTLSCEQNLNHDAMYWYRQDPGQGLRLIYYSQIVNDFQKGDIAEGYSVSREKKESFPLTVTSAQKNPTAFYLCASSTPQGEINSPLHFGNGTRLTVT.

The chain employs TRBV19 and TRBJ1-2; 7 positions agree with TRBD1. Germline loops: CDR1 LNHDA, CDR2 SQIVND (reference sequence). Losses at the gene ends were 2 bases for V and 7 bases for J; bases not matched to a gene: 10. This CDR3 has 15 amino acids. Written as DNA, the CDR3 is TGTGCCAGTAGTATAAATTCCCGACAGGGAAGTGGCTACACCTTC. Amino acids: CASSINSRQGSGYTF.

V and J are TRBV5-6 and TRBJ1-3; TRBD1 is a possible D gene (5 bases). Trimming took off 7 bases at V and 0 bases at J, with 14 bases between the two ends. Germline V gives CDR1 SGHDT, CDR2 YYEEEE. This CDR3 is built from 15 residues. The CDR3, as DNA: TGTGCCAGCCGGGCCCGGGGGAGCTCTGGAAACACCATATATTTT. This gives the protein CASRARGSSGNTIYF.

Written as DNA, the CDR3 is TGCGCCAGCAGCTCGGGGGGGCCCTGGAAAAACACCGGGGAGCTGTTTTTT. It codes for CASSSGGPWKNTGELFF. The chain uses TRBV4-1 and TRBJ2-2, with 8 bases matching TRBD2. Germline lookup yields CDR1 MGHRA and CDR2 YSYEKL. With V trimmed by 5 bases and J by 2 bases, 10 bases remained unmatched. The CDR3 length is 17 residues.

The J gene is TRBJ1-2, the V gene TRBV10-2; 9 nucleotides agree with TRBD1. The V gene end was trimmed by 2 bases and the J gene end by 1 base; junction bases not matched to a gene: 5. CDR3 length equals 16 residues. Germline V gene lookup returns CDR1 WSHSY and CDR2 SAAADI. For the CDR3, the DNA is TGCGCCAGCAGTGAGGGACAGGGGACAAGTAACTATGGCTACACCTTC. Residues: CASSEGQGTSNYGYTF.

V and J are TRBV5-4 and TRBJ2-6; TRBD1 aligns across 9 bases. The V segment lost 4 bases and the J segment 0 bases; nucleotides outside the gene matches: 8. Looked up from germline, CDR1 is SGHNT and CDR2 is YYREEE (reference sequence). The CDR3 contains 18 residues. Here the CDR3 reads CASSPKTGGSSGANVLTF. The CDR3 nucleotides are TGTGCCAGCAGCCCCAAGACAGGGGGAAGCTCTGGGGCCAACGTCCTGACTTTC.

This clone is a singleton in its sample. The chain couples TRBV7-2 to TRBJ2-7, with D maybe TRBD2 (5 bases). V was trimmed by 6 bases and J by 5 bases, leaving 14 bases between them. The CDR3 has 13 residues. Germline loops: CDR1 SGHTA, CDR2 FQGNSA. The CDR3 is CASSPQAGDEQYF. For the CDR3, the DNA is TGTGCCAGCAGTCCCCAGGCGGGCGACGAGCAGTACTTC.

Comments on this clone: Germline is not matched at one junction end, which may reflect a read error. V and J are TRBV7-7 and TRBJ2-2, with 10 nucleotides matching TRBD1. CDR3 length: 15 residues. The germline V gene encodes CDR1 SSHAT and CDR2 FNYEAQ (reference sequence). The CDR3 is CASSPGQGGAGELFF. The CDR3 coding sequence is TGTGCTAGCAGCCCTGGACAGGGGGGGGCCGGGGAGCTGTTTTTT.

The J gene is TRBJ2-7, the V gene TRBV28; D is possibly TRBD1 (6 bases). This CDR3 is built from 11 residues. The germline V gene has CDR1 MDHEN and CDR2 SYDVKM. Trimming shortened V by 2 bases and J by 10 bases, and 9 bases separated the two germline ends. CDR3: CASSLGQTQYF. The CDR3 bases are TGTGCCAGCAGTTTAGGACAGACTCAGTACTTC.

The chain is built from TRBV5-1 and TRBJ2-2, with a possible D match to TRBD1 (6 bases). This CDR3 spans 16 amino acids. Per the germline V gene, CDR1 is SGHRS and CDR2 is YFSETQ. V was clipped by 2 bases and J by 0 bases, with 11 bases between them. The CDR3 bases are TGCGCCAGCAGCTTCGTCAGGGGCTCGAACACCGGGGAGCTGTTTTTT. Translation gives CASSFVRGSNTGELFF.

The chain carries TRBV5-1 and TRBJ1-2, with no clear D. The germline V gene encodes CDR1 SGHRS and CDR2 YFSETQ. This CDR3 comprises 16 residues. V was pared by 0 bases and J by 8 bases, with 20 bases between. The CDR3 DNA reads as TGCGCCAGCAGCTTGGCCGACGCCGTGCAGAGAGGCGGCTACACCTTC. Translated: CASSLADAVQRGGYTF.

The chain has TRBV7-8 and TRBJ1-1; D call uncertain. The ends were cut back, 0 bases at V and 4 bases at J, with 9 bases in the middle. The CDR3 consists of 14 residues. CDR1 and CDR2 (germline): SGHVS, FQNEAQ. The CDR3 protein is CASSLAQDGTEAFF. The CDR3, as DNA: TGTGCCAGCAGCTTAGCCCAGGATGGCACTGAAGCTTTCTTT.

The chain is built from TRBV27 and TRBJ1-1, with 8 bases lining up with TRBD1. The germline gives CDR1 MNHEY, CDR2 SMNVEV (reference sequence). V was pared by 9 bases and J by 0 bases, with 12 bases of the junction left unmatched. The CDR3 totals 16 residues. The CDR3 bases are TGTGCCAGTAGACCAGGGGGCAGGACCATGAACACTGAAGCTTTCTTT. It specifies CASRPGGRTMNTEAFF.

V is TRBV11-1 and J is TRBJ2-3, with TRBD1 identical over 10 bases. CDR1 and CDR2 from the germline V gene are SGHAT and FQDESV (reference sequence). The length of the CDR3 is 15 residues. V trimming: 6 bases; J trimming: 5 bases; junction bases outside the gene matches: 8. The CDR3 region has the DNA TGTGCCAGCAGAGCCGGGACAGGGGATCGAGATACGCAGTATTTT. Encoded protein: CASRAGTGDRDTQYF. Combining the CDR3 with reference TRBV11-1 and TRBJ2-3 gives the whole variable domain EAEVAQSPRYKITEKSQAVAFWCDPISGHATLYWYRQILGQGPELLVQFQDESVVDDSQLPKDRFSAERLKGVDSTLKIQPAELGDSAMYLCASRAGTGDRDTQYFGPGTRLTVL.

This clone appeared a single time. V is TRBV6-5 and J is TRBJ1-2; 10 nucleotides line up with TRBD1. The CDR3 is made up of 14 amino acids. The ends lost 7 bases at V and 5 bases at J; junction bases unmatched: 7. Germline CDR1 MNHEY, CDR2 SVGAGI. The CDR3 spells CASTSVGQGYGYTF. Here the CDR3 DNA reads TGTGCCAGCACCTCGGTGGGACAGGGGTATGGCTACACCTTC.

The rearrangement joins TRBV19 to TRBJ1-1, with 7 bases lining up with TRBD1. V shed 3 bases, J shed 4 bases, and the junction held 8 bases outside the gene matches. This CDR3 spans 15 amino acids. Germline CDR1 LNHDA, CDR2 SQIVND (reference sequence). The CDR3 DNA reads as TGTGCCAGTAGTATTCAACAGGGGATTGTCACTGAAGCTTTCTTT. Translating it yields CASSIQQGIVTEAFF.

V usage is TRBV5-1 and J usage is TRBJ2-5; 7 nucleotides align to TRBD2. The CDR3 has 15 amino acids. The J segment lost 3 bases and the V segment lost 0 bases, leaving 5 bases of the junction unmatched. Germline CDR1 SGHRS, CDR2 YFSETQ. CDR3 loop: CASSLEAGREETQYF. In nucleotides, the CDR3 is TGCGCCAGCAGCTTGGAAGCGGGGAGAGAAGAGACCCAGTACTTC.

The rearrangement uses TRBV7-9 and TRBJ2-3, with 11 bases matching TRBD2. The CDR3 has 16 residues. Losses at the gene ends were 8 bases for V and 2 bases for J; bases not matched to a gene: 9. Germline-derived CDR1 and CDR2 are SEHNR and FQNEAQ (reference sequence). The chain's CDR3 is CASWGSGGENTDTQYF. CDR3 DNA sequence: TGTGCCAGCTGGGGTAGCGGGGGGGAAAACACAGATACGCAGTATTTT. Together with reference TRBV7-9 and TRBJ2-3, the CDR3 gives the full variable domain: DTGVSQNPRHKITKRGQNVTFRCDPISEHNRLYWYRQTLGQGPEFLTYFQNEAQLEKSRLLSDRFSAERPKGSFSTLEIQRTEQGDSAMYLCASWGSGGENTDTQYFGPGTRLTVL.

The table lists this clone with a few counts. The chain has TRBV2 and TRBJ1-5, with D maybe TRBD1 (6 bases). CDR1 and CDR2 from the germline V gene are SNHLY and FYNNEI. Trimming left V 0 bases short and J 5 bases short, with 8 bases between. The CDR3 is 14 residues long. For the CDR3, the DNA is TGTGCCAGCAGTGAAGCTACAGGGTATCAGCCCCAGCATTTT. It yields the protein CASSEATGYQPQHF.

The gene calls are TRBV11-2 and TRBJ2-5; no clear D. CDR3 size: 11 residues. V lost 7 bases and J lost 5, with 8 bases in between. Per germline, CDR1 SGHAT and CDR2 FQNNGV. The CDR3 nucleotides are TGTGCCAGCACCCCCGGGGAGACCCAGTACTTC. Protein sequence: CASTPGETQYF.

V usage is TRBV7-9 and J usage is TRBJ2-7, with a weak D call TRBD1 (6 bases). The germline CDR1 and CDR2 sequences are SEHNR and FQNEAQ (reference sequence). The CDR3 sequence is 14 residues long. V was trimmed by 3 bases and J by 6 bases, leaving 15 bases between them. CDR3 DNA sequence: TGTGCCAGCAGCTTCCAGGGGAAGCGCCCCGAGCAGTACTTC. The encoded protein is CASSFQGKRPEQYF. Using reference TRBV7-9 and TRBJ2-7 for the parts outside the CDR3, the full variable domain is DTGVSQNPRHKITKRGQNVTFRCDPISEHNRLYWYRQTLGQGPEFLTYFQNEAQLEKSRLLSDRFSAERPKGSFSTLEIQRTEQGDSAMYLCASSFQGKRPEQYFGPGTRLTVT.

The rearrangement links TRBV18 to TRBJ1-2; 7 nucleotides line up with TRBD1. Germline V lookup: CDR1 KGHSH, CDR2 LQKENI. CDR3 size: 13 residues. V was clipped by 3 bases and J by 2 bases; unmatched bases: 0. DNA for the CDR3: TGTGCCAGCTCACCGGGACAGAACTATGGCTACACCTTC. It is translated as CASSPGQNYGYTF.